This passage covers 11 T cell receptor beta chains from one sample sequenced in a study of response to subunit inactivated influenza vaccine. TCRdb used MiXCR to reprocess the RT-PCR reads, holding one entry per CDR3 protein. The sample lists roughly 700,000 distinct CDR3 sequences, approximately 15% occurring once. Sequences were derived from PBMCs from blood, sampled around two weeks before vaccination. The receptors shown here come from a man aged 50-59 years who received an inactivated influenza vaccine.

There are a few counts of this clonotype. The CDR3 DNA is TGCAGTGCTAGAGATCCAGGGCTGGCGACCCAGTACTTC. Translation: CSARDPGLATQYF. V is TRBV20-1 and J is TRBJ2-5, with a possible D match to TRBD1 (5 bases). Germline V lookup: CDR1 DFQATT, CDR2 SNEGSKA (reference sequence). Trimming cost V 0 bases and J 7 bases, with 12 bases left between them. This CDR3 region has 13 residues.

This clonotype has only one observation. This chain's CDR3 is CASGGGTTISPLHF. The CDR3 coding sequence is TGCGCCAGCGGGGGGGGGACAACAATTTCACCCCTCCACTTT. The chain recombines TRBV10-2 with TRBJ1-6, with D perhaps TRBD1 (6 bases). Germline values: CDR1 WSHSY, CDR2 SAAADI. This CDR3 is built from 14 residues. Deletions cut 8 bases from V and 9 bases from J, with 17 bases between.

The gene calls are TRBV5-1 and TRBJ1-2; 10 nucleotides line up with TRBD1. Germline CDR1 is SGHRS and CDR2 is YFSETQ. The CDR3 runs to 15 residues. V lost 0 bases, J lost 7 bases, and 6 bases stayed unmatched. The CDR3 sequence is CASSLEGQGTFGYTF. In DNA, the CDR3 is TGCGCCAGCAGCTTGGAGGGACAGGGGACCTTTGGCTACACCTTC.

This clonotype has only a few counts. The chain combines TRBV4-2 with TRBJ2-2, with 11 bases fitting TRBD2. V shed 2 bases and J 4 bases; nucleotides not matched to a gene: 12. The germline gives CDR1 LGHNA, CDR2 YNFKEQ. This CDR3 has 19 residues. The CDR3 spells CASSQSGGSGRVLTGELFF. As DNA, the CDR3 is TGTGCCAGCAGCCAATCCGGCGGTAGCGGGAGGGTTCTCACCGGGGAGCTGTTTTTT.

The rearrangement links TRBV11-2 to TRBJ1-3, with D tentatively TRBD1 (6 bases). The CDR3 consists of 13 residues. Between the trimmed V and J ends, which lost 5 bases and 4 bases, there was a span of 9 bases. CDR1 is SGHAT and CDR2 is FQNNGV in the germline V gene. CDR3 DNA sequence: TGTGCCAGCAGCCCCGACAGGGGAAACACCATATATTTT. The encoded protein is CASSPDRGNTIYF.

The sample holds a few counts of this clonotype. The gene calls are TRBV20-1 and TRBJ2-7, with TRBD2 matching over 16 bases. The CDR3 loop spans 19 amino acids. Trimming at V came to 0 bases and at J to 1 base, leaving 9 bases not matched to a gene. Germline V gene lookup returns CDR1 DFQATT and CDR2 SNEGSKA (reference sequence). This CDR3 reads CSARDRKGLAGGRSYEQYF. Written as DNA, the CDR3 is TGCAGTGCTAGAGATCGGAAGGGACTAGCGGGGGGGCGGTCCTACGAGCAGTACTTC.

The chain carries TRBV7-2 and TRBJ2-5; 7 bases line up with TRBD1. Germline V gene sequence: CDR1 SGHTA, CDR2 FQGNSA. The CDR3 loop spans 15 amino acids. The ends lost 2 bases at V and 2 bases at J; junction bases unmatched: 5. CDR3 sequence: CASSLRTGPQETQYF. DNA of the CDR3: TGTGCCAGCAGCTTACGGACAGGTCCACAAGAGACCCAGTACTTC.

This clonotype came up a few times. V and J are TRBV5-1 and TRBJ2-3; D is unresolved. V was pared by 4 bases and J by 6 bases, with 15 bases between. Germline V gene lookup returns CDR1 SGHRS and CDR2 YFSETQ. The CDR3 runs 14 residues. The CDR3 region has the DNA TGCGCCAGCAGCATGGACGCGTCCTCCGATACGCAGTATTTT. Its translation: CASSMDASSDTQYF.

This clonotype came up a few times. The chain carries TRBV3-1 and TRBJ2-3; a possible D gene is TRBD2 (6 bases). With 2 bases removed from V and 2 bases from J, the gap between germline ends came to 14 bases. The CDR3 length is 16 residues. CDR1 and CDR2 (germline): LGHDT, YNNKEL (reference sequence). The CDR3 here is CASSQSGGGATDTQYF. In nucleotides, the CDR3 is TGTGCCAGCAGCCAATCTGGCGGCGGGGCCACAGATACGCAGTATTTT.

This clonotype has a handful of counts. The chain has TRBV7-9 and TRBJ1-2; TRBD1 matches at 9 bases. This CDR3 comprises 16 residues. J lost 6 bases, V lost 6 bases, and 14 bases had no gene match. CDR1 is SEHNR and CDR2 is FQNEAQ in the germline V gene (reference sequence). CDR3 bases: TGTGCCAGCAGTGGGTACCTTCGAACAGGGGGCGATGGCTACACCTTC. Translated: CASSGYLRTGGDGYTF.

This clonotype was seen more than once but under ten times. J is TRBJ2-1 and V is TRBV14; D not resolved. This CDR3 contains 12 residues. Germline CDR1 reads SGHDN; CDR2 reads FVKESK. Trimming took 3 bases from V and 12 from J, leaving 12 bases between them. The CDR3 region has the DNA TGTGCCAGCAGCCATGGGCTGATCAGGCAGTTCTTC. Translated: CASSHGLIRQFF.